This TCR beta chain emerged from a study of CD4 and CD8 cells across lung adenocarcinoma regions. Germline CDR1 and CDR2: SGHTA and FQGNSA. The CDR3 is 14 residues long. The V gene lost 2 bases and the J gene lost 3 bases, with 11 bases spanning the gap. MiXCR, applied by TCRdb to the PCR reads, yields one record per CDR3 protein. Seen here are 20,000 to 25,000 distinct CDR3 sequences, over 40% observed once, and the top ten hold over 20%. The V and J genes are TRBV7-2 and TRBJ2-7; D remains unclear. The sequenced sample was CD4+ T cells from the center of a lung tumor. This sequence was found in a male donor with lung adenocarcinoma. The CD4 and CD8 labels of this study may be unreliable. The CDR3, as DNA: TGTGCCAGCAGCTTAACAGCCCCGGGCTACGAGCAGTACTTC. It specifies CASSLTAPGYEQYF.